This T cell receptor beta chain was retrieved from a study of CD8 T cell repertoires and HIV-1 epitope variants. Turning to the study itself: Separate wells received one of Twenty-five Gag or Nef variant peptides. Control wells had CMV/EBV/flu peptides, negative Ebola AY9, or no peptide.

Clones were sequenced by immunoSEQ multiplex PCR, and TCRdb holds only the in-frame ones, with some missing. The data hold fewer than 5,000 clones, with 60% to 70% observed a single time. A remark on this clone: The antigen remains unidentified.

The CDR3 covers 13 residues. V dropped 6 bases and J dropped 4; count of bases not matched to a gene: 4. Germline V lookup: CDR1 MDHEN, CDR2 SYDVKM. This sequence joins TRBV28 and TRBJ1-1, with TRBD1 matching 8 bases. This clonotype was sampled from a male donor with HIV. Sequencing was done on a sample of cultured CD8+ T cells derived from PBMCs. The CDR3 protein is CASRWTGPTEAFF. DNA for the CDR3: TGTGCCAGCAGGTGGACAGGGCCCACTGAAGCTTTCTTT.